The clone carrying this T cell receptor (beta chain) has at least ten counts. Construction of the TCR beta libraries employed iRepertoire HTBI primers in conjunction with Arm-PCR of CDR3 regions. TCRdb fed the multiplex PCR reads into MiXCR, producing one record per CDR3 protein. The top ten hold about 7% of the sample, which has about 470,000 distinct CDR3 sequences, under 25% seen once. Described time point: persistent/refractory GD, antithyroid drugs over 5 years with positive TRAb. PBMC-extracted RNA yielded the TCR library. Germline loops: CDR1 MDHEN, CDR2 SYDVKM. The CDR3 loop spans 12 amino acids. V lost 7 bases and J lost 4, with 10 bases in between. This entry comes from a study of regulatory T cells in long-lasting Graves disease.

The chain carries TRBV28 and TRBJ1-1; D gene uncertain. Sequences were derived from peripheral blood mononuclear cells (PBMCs), sampled when the disease was refractory, from a patient treated with antithyroid drugs. This clonotype was obtained from a female donor with Graves disease. This CDR3 is CASKYDGTEAFF. In DNA, the CDR3 is TGTGCCAGCAAGTACGACGGCACTGAAGCTTTCTTT.